This is a list of T cell receptor beta chains from one sample in a study of blood T cell repertoires in COVID-19. Only in-frame clones appear in the TCRdb table, and some are missing; sequencing was by immunoSEQ multiplex PCR. The sample has about 260,000 clones, about 87% seen once; the top ten hold less than 1.6%. Material for sequencing was peripheral blood. The receptors were gathered from a woman aged 40 to 50 who had recovered from COVID-19. Each CDR3 is given without its conserved first and last residue. Each record gives: CDR3 length, D gene, J gene, V gene, CDR3 protein. D genes are given only for firm matches.

>12|TRBD1|TRBJ1-1|TRBV27
ASSYRGLNTEAF
>14|TRBD1|TRBJ1-5|TRBV2
ASSAQGAGSNQPQH
>15|TRBD1|TRBJ2-5|TRBV9
ASSPFGGTGVEETQY
>14|TRBD2|TRBJ2-5|TRBV2
ASSRRGGGPKETQY
>14|TRBD1|TRBJ1-1|TRBV5-5
ASREIQGARVTEAF
>11|TRBD2|TRBJ2-1|TRBV2
ASNVGGDNEQF
>12|NA|TRBJ1-2|TRBV28
ASSLVAANYGYT
>16|NA|TRBJ1-6|TRBV7-2
ASSSPPWPDPYNSPLH
>13|TRBD1|TRBJ1-2|TRBV25-1
ASTGTGARGYGYT
>15|NA|TRBJ2-4|TRBV29-1
SVEDRRGARAKNIQY
>11|NA|TRBJ1-1|TRBV3-1/TRBV3-2
ASSHSDRSKAF
>13|NA|TRBJ2-3|TRBV11-3
ASSLGAGATDTQY
>14|TRBD2|TRBJ2-7|TRBV2
ASSDPRAGDHYEQY
>13|TRBD1|TRBJ2-7|TRBV27
ASSLFQGARYEQY
>11|NA|TRBJ2-7|TRBV9
ASSVGQFYEQY
>12|NA|TRBJ2-3|TRBV2
ASKGGTITDTQY
>15|TRBD2|TRBJ2-7|TRBV4-1
ASSRPGTSGEIYEQY
>11|NA|TRBJ2-5|TRBV3-1/TRBV3-2
ASSQSPSKTQY
>12|TRBD2|TRBJ2-7|TRBV7-3
ASSPGTSDYEQY
>11|NA|TRBJ1-2|TRBV12-3/TRBV12-4
ASSLVRTGGYT
>11|NA|TRBJ1-1|TRBV28
ASIRGGVTEAF
>11|NA|TRBJ2-1|TRBV5-1
ASSRVTDNEQF
>15|NA|TRBJ2-1|TRBV4-1
ASSQEGGPSSYNEQF
>11|TRBD1|TRBJ1-2|TRBV6-5
ASTKTGGYGYT
>13|TRBD1|TRBJ2-1|TRBV24-1
ATSAGTGSYNEQF
>11|TRBD1|TRBJ1-1|TRBV27
ASSLSRTGEAF
>12|TRBD1|TRBJ2-3|TRBV18
ASSPGQGADTQY
>13|TRBD1|TRBJ1-2|TRBV6-6
ASIRGDRDTYGYT
>13|NA|TRBJ2-1|TRBV7-3
ASSSWGGVYNEQF
>13|NA|TRBJ2-6|TRBV30
ASSVGAPGANVLT
>14|NA|TRBJ1-1|TRBV3-1/TRBV3-2
ASSQGGVSLYTEAF
>12|NA|TRBJ2-2|TRBV5-1
ASSLDARTGELF
>11|NA|TRBJ2-5|TRBV4-2
ASSPVAAETQY
>13|TRBD1|TRBJ2-7|TRBV5-6
ASSPGQGATYEQY
>13|TRBD2|TRBJ2-7|TRBV25-1
ASSPRGEPSYEQY
>13|NA|TRBJ1-1|TRBV28
ASKARDTVNTEAF
>13|TRBD1|TRBJ1-2|TRBV6-5
ASSYGTGSSYGYT
>12|TRBD2|TRBJ2-7|TRBV3-1/TRBV3-2
ASSLRTSIHEQY
>13|NA|TRBJ2-6|TRBV4-2
ASSQDRGGANVLT
>11|NA|TRBJ1-6|TRBV9
ASSANRNSPLH
>13|NA|TRBJ1-3|TRBV10-2
ASTLRQYPGNTIY
>14|NA|TRBJ1-6|TRBV5-6
ASSFAGGSTNSPLH
>14|NA|TRBJ1-2|TRBV5-6
ASSYGTPRSFYGYT
>12|NA|TRBJ1-2|TRBV6-1
ASSEHGGNYGYT
>13|NA|TRBJ2-3|TRBV10-2
ASSGLAHITDTQY
>13|TRBD2|TRBJ2-1|TRBV5-1
ASSFAGGLYNEQF
>12|NA|TRBJ2-3|TRBV5-1
ASSLAVGTDTQY
>9|NA|TRBJ1-5|TRBV6-6
ASSSKDTQH
>16|NA|TRBJ1-1|TRBV6-6
ASSPQRQGPAKDTEAF
>14|TRBD1|TRBJ2-7|TRBV19
ASSPVMTGEYYEQY
>14|NA|TRBJ2-1|TRBV5-4
ASSFRTLSSYNEQF
>9|NA|TRBJ2-5|TRBV20-1
SARPLETQY
>12|NA|TRBJ1-1|TRBV29-1
SVATGGMNTEAF
>11|NA|TRBJ2-5|TRBV5-8
ASSLWQEETQY
>13|TRBD1|TRBJ2-1|TRBV5-1
ASSPHRQGSNEQF
>12|NA|TRBJ2-7|TRBV3-1/TRBV3-2
ASSDNLQGTEQY
>12|NA|TRBJ2-7|TRBV7-9
ASSLGANTYEQY
>12|TRBD1|TRBJ1-1|TRBV5-1
ASQEDRGITEAF
>13|NA|TRBJ2-2|TRBV9
ASSASTGNTGELF